This TCR beta chain was recovered during a study of blood T cells in healthy people across ages. The use of a sample-barcoded 5' primer and a J-beta primer mix characterized a second PCR of roughly 7 to 11 cycles. Samples each returned at least 3 million CDR3-containing paired-end reads. TCRdb analysed the 5' RACE reads with MiXCR anew, one entry per CDR3 protein. The sample includes around 1.5 million distinct CDR3 sequences, 42% of them seen just once. Study-wide points: PBMCs that were unsorted prevented a conclusive naive versus antigen-experienced comparison. Not knowing donor CMV status may have confounded expanded clonotype changes.

The CDR3 loop spans 14 amino acids. Trimming shortened V by 5 bases and J by 1 base, and 11 bases separated the two germline ends. From germline, CDR1 is MGHRA and CDR2 YSYEKL. This clonotype was seen ten or more times. Its antigen is unidentified. Every sample yielded at least 6.5 million isolated PBMCs. This TCR derives from a woman under 30 in good health. The chain links TRBV4-1 to TRBJ1-1, with D possibly TRBD1 on 6 matching bases. Sequenced sample: blood. The CDR3 DNA reads TGCGCCAGCAGCAGGACAGATAAGAACACTGAAGCTTTCTTT. This gives the protein CASSRTDKNTEAFF.